The entry below describes one T cell receptor (beta chain). The antigen is undetermined. With 5 bases clipped from V and 4 bases from J, the junction kept 9 bases outside the gene matches. In germline, CDR1 is GTSNPN, CDR2 SVGIG (reference sequence). The CDR3 spans 15 residues. The data stem from a study of OX40 agonist ivuxolimab in advanced cancers. Study at large: Intravenous ivuxolimab was administered to patients every 2 weeks at 0.01 to 10 mg/kg. Study findings and constraints: CD4+ T cells averaged fewer expanded clones than CD8+ T cells. Among the lowest peripheral clonal expansion occurred in 0.1-3.0 mg/kg partial responders.

Produced via immunoSEQ multiplex PCR; TCRdb's table is partial and in-frame only. The table has 100,000 or so clones, 92% seen once; the top ten hold about 3.6%. The input for sequencing was CD4+ or CD8+ T cells sorted from blood, taken in a trial of the OX40 agonist ivuxolimab. The receptor comes from an adult with an advanced solid tumor such as melanoma, head and neck, liver or kidney cancer. The rearrangement uses TRBV30 and TRBJ2-3; 10 positions agree with TRBD2. CDR3 in amino acids: CAWAKASGSADTQYF. The CDR3 region has the DNA TGTGCCTGGGCGAAGGCTAGCGGGAGCGCAGATACGCAGTATTTT.